This paragraph covers one TCR beta chain sequence. This entry is derived from a study of T cells after somatic rescue of genetic block. Clones were sequenced by immunoSEQ multiplex PCR, and TCRdb holds only the in-frame ones, with some missing. The table lists 110,000 or so clones, around nine tenths of them singletons. This CDR3 has 13 amino acids. The V end was cut by 1 base, the J end by 4 bases, with 5 bases between. Germline V lookup: CDR1 MGHRA, CDR2 YSYEKL. The sequencing input was peripheral blood mononuclear cells (PBMCs). The V and J genes are TRBV4-1 and TRBJ1-5, with D hard to call. The receptor was derived from a woman in her late teens or twenties. The chain's CDR3 is CASSQGENQPQHF. CDR3 nucleotides: TGCGCCAGCAGCCAAGGTGAGAATCAGCCCCAGCATTTT.